This TCR beta chain derives from a study of post-analysis software for immune sequencing data. Overall study context: Some patients lacked subtype; others had relapsing-remitting, secondary progressive or progressive-relapsing disease.

The TCR beta cDNA libraries carried unique molecular identifiers. Each CDR3 protein is one row after TCRdb ran MiXCR on the PCR reads. Of some 240,000 distinct CDR3 sequences in the sample, 35% to 40% were seen once. Turning to this clonotype: What it binds is not known. Here the CDR3 omits its conserved ending phenylalanine or tryptophan, so a read error is the likely source.

This CDR3 has 15 amino acids. Deletions cut 4 bases from V and 3 bases from J, with 15 bases between. Germline loops: CDR1 MGHDK, CDR2 SYGVNS. Study-level points and caveats: Several TRBV segments occurring more often in patients than controls included TRBV5-6, TRBV5-1 and TRBV20-1.

The chain couples TRBV25-1 to TRBJ1-2; TRBD1 might be the D (6 bases). This TCR came from a girl aged 10-17 years with multiple sclerosis. Specimen: blood. The CDR3 DNA follows: TGTGCCAGCAGTGCTCCCGAGGGGGGTTACTATGGCTACACCGTC. This translates into CASSAPEGGYYGYTV.